A selection of T cell receptor beta chains follows, all from one sample in a study of identical twins. TCRdb reanalysed the 5' RACE reads using MiXCR and keeps one entry per CDR3 protein. The sample has about 520,000 distinct CDR3 sequences, about 20% seen once. The same data also contributed to another study, on T cells expressing NK-cell markers.

Source material: CD4+ T cells sorted from blood. These receptors were taken from a young woman in good health. The CDR3 runs from the conserved cysteine through the conserved F or W. D genes are given only for firm matches. The size field is filled for only some rows; it gives once, few, many or a size class.

>TRBV2|TRBJ2-1|few|NA
TGTGCCAGCAGTGACGGAGCCACCAATGAGCAGTTCTTC
CASSDGATNEQFF
>TRBV4-3|TRBJ1-2|few|TRBD1
TGCGCCAGCAGCCAAGATGGGAGGGGGCTAAACGATGGCTACACCTTC
CASSQDGRGLNDGYTF
>TRBV15|TRBJ1-2|few|NA
TGTGCCACCAGCAGAGAAGGCGTCTATGGCTACACCTTC
CATSREGVYGYTF
>TRBV6-5|TRBJ2-7|NA|NA
TGTGCCAGCAGTTTTTCAGGGTCCCTGGGGCAGTACTTC
CASSFSGSLGQYF
>TRBV9|TRBJ1-6|NA|NA
TGTGCCAGCAGCGTAGACGGAGGCAGGGATTTTACTTCACCCCTCCACTTT
CASSVDGGRDFTSPLHF
>TRBV20-1|TRBJ1-2|NA|NA
TGCAGTGCTAGTGCCGGGACGATTAACTATGGCTACACCTTC
CSASAGTINYGYTF
>TRBV6-5|TRBJ1-6|NA|NA
TGTGCCAGCAGTTGGTCCGGAGTCGAAGTTTCACCCCTCCACTTT
CASSWSGVEVSPLHF
>TRBV12-3/TRBV12-4|TRBJ1-2|NA|NA
TGTGCCAGCAGTCCGCATGGAGACTATGGCTACACCTTC
CASSPHGDYGYTF
>TRBV7-9|TRBJ1-2|NA|NA
TGTGCCAGCAGCGCGGTGGGAGGCTACACCTTC
CASSAVGGYTF
>TRBV5-1|TRBJ2-7|few|TRBD1
TGCGCCAGCAGCTTGGTTGGGACAGGGCCCGGGGAGCAGTACTTC
CASSLVGTGPGEQYF
>TRBV5-1|TRBJ2-3|few|NA
TGCGCCAGCACTCAATTCTCCTCCACAGATACGCAGTATTTT
CASTQFSSTDTQYF
>TRBV5-1|TRBJ2-3|few|NA
TGCGCCAGCAGCTTGCGGGGAGCGCCCGAGGGTACGCAGTATTTT
CASSLRGAPEGTQYF
>TRBV4-3|TRBJ1-3|few|NA
TGCGCCAGCAGCCGCGACATCAATCGCGCCATATATTTT
CASSRDINRAIYF
>TRBV5-1|TRBJ2-3|NA|TRBD1
TGCGCCAGCAGCTTCGGACAGGGAATAGGAGATACGCAGTATTTT
CASSFGQGIGDTQYF
>TRBV5-1|TRBJ1-2|few|NA
TGCGCCAGCAGCTTGGTCGCCGGACCCGACTATGGCTACACCTTC
CASSLVAGPDYGYTF
>TRBV7-9|TRBJ1-4|many|NA
TGTGCCAGCAACAGGGAGACGGATGAAAAACTGTTTTTT
CASNRETDEKLFF
>TRBV5-1|TRBJ2-2|few|NA
TGCGCCAGCAGCTTGATCTCTAGGGCAGGCGGGGAGCTGTTTTTT
CASSLISRAGGELFF
>TRBV11-2|TRBJ2-1|NA|TRBD2
TGTGCCACCCAGGAAGCGGGAGGGCTTGTTCAGTTCTTC
CATQEAGGLVQFF
>TRBV29-1|TRBJ1-1|NA|NA
TGCAGCGTTAGGCAGGATCAAGTTTTGGGTGAAGCTTTCTTT
CSVRQDQVLGEAFF
>TRBV20-1|TRBJ1-4|NA|NA
TGCAGTGCTCGGGCCGGAGGTAACTTTGGTGAAAAACTGTTTTTT
CSARAGGNFGEKLFF
>TRBV5-1|TRBJ1-1|few|NA
TGCGCCAGCAGCCGTGCTTTCGAGACTGAAGCTTTCTTT
CASSRAFETEAFF
>TRBV7-2|TRBJ2-5|NA|NA
TGTGCCAGCAGCTTATACGGTGGGGGGGAGACCCAGTACTTC
CASSLYGGGETQYF
>TRBV7-2|TRBJ2-5|NA|TRBD1
TGTGCCAGCAGCCGAAACAGGGGAAAAGAGACCCAGTACTTC
CASSRNRGKETQYF
>TRBV20-1|TRBJ2-7|NA|TRBD2
TGCAGTGCCGCTACTGGGACTAGCGGGTTTCGGCAGTACTTC
CSAATGTSGFRQYF
>TRBV6-4|TRBJ1-1|NA|NA
TGTGCCAGCAGTGACTCGAACAGGGAGGGAACTGAAGCTTTCTTT
CASSDSNREGTEAFF
>TRBV5-1|TRBJ1-1|many|NA
TGCGCCAGCAGCTCAGGGGTGAACACTGAAGCTTTCTTT
CASSSGVNTEAFF
>TRBV10-2|TRBJ2-5|NA|TRBD2
TGCGCCAGTGTGGGTGGCGGGGGGAAGGAGACCCAGTACTTC
CASVGGGGKETQYF
>TRBV18|TRBJ2-2|few|NA
TGTGCCAGCTCACCATCCGGGACAACGAACACCGGGGAGCTGTTTTTT
CASSPSGTTNTGELFF
>TRBV10-3|TRBJ2-7|NA|NA
TGTGCCATCAGTGAGGGGGGCGGCGGCTCCTACGAGCAGTACTTC
CAISEGGGGSYEQYF
>TRBV5-6|TRBJ2-7|NA|TRBD1
TGTGCCAGCAGCTTTTGGGGGACAGGGAGAGGGTCCTACGAGCAGTACTTC
CASSFWGTGRGSYEQYF
>TRBV7-2|TRBJ1-6|few|NA
TGTGCCAGCAGCCCTGACTGGGTAGGACCCCTCCACTTT
CASSPDWVGPLHF
>TRBV10-2|TRBJ2-4|few|NA
TGCGCCAGCAGTGCCCGGGACACACAACTAGCCAAAAACATTCAGTACTTC
CASSARDTQLAKNIQYF
>TRBV18|TRBJ1-2|NA|NA
TGTGCCAGCTCACCACCGGCGTGGGATGGCTACACCTTC
CASSPPAWDGYTF
>TRBV24-1|TRBJ2-1|NA|NA
TGTGCCACCAGTGATTTTCTGGGTGAGCAGTTCTTC
CATSDFLGEQFF
>TRBV12-5|TRBJ2-1|NA|TRBD2
TGTGCTAGTGGTTCGACTAGCCTTCCCTACAATGAGCAGTTCTTC
CASGSTSLPYNEQFF
>TRBV11-2|TRBJ2-1|few|TRBD2
TGTGCCAGCAGCTTAGTTAGCGGGAGGGCCTTCTACAATGAGCAGTTCTTC
CASSLVSGRAFYNEQFF
>TRBV9|TRBJ1-1|few|NA
TGTGCCAGCAGCGTAGGCCCTCAAGTGAACACTGAAGCTTTCTTT
CASSVGPQVNTEAFF
>TRBV7-9|TRBJ2-5|NA|NA
TGTGCCAGCAGCTTGCCCTTACTTGGAGAGACCCAGTACTTC
CASSLPLLGETQYF
>TRBV12-3/TRBV12-4|TRBJ2-1|NA|NA
TGTGCCAGCAGTCCAAGGACTGGGGGGTGGGAGCAGTTCTTC
CASSPRTGGWEQFF
>TRBV3-1|TRBJ2-7|NA|NA
TGTGCCAGCAGCCTGTATAAGTTGAGACCGATGACCTACGAGCAGTACTTC
CASSLYKLRPMTYEQYF
>TRBV12-3/TRBV12-4|TRBJ2-1|NA|NA
TGTGCCAGCAGTTCCCCTTCTTTCTCCAATGAGCAGTTCTTC
CASSSPSFSNEQFF
>TRBV7-2|TRBJ2-7|NA|NA
TGTGCCAGCAGCTTAGACCCTACCTTAGAGCAGTACTTC
CASSLDPTLEQYF
>TRBV6-2/TRBV6-3|TRBJ2-7|once|TRBD1
TGTGCCAGCAGTTCACCGGGACAGGGAGTATCCGAGCAGTACTTC
CASSSPGQGVSEQYF
>TRBV25-1|TRBJ2-2|NA|TRBD1
TGTGCCAGCAGTGATCCATGGACAGGGCCCCACGGGGAGCTGTTTTTT
CASSDPWTGPHGELFF
>TRBV20-1|TRBJ2-5|few|NA
TGCAGTGCTAGGCACCCACCGGAGACCCAGTACTTC
CSARHPPETQYF
>TRBV12-3/TRBV12-4|TRBJ2-3|NA|TRBD2
TGTGCCAGCAGTCCGCGGGCCCGAGCGGGGGATACGCAGTATTTT
CASSPRARAGDTQYF
>TRBV5-1|TRBJ1-5|many|NA
TGCGCCAGCAGCTTGGGGACAGTGGGTCAGCCCCAGCATTTT
CASSLGTVGQPQHF
>TRBV12-3/TRBV12-4|TRBJ1-1|many|NA
TGTGCCAGCAGTTGGGACTCTGGGGACGCTTTCTTT
CASSWDSGDAFF
>TRBV29-1|TRBJ2-1|NA|TRBD2
TGCAGCGTTTCCCCGGATGGGGGGGAAGAGCAGTTCTTC
CSVSPDGGEEQFF
>TRBV6-5|TRBJ1-1|many|NA
TGTGCCAGCAGTTACACGGAGACAGGAGAAGCTTTCTTT
CASSYTETGEAFF
>TRBV20-1|TRBJ1-2|NA|NA
TGCAGTGCTAGCCCGTCTTTGACCTATGGCTACACCTTC
CSASPSLTYGYTF
>TRBV11-2|TRBJ1-1|NA|NA
TGTGCCAGCAGCTTACCCGGGGCGGGTGAAGCTTTCTTT
CASSLPGAGEAFF
>TRBV29-1|TRBJ2-1|NA|TRBD2
TGCAGCGTGGGACTAGGGGGAGGAGAGCAGTTCTTC
CSVGLGGGEQFF
>TRBV6-1|TRBJ1-3|few|NA
TGTGCCAGCAAAGAAGCGGGACTCTCTGGAAACACCATATATTTT
CASKEAGLSGNTIYF
>TRBV15|TRBJ2-5|few|NA
TGTGCCACCAGCAGAGAGATAGGAGCAGGGCAAGAGACCCAGTACTTC
CATSREIGAGQETQYF
>TRBV4-3|TRBJ2-3|many|NA
TGCGCCAGCAGCCCAACCCCTAGCACAGATACGCAGTATTTT
CASSPTPSTDTQYF
>TRBV29-1|TRBJ2-3|few|TRBD2
TGCAGCGTTGAAACTAGCGCAGATACGCAGTATTTT
CSVETSADTQYF
>TRBV20-1|TRBJ1-6|few|NA
TGCAGTGCTAGAGATCAACGCCGGGCTAATTCACCCCTCCACTTT
CSARDQRRANSPLHF
>TRBV9|TRBJ2-2|NA|NA
TGTGCCAGCAGCGTACAACCGAACACCGGGGAGCTGTTTTTT
CASSVQPNTGELFF